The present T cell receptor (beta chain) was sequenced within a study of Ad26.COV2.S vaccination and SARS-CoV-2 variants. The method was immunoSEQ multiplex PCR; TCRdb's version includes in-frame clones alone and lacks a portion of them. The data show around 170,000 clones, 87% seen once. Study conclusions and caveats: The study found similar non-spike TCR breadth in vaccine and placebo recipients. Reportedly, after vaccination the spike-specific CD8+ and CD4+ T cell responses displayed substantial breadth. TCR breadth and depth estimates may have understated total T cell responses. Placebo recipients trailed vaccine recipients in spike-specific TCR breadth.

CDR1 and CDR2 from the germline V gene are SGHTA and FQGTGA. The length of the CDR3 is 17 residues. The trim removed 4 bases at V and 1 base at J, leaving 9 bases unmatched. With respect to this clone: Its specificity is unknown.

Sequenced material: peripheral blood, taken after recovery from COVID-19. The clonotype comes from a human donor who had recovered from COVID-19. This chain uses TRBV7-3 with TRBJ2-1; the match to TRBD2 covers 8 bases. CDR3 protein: CASSSGPTSGSYNEQFF. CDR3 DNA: TGTGCCAGCAGCTCCGGACCCACTAGCGGTTCCTACAATGAGCAGTTCTTC. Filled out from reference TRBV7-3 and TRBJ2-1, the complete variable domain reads GAGVSQTPSNKVTEKGKYVELRCDPISGHTALYWYRQSLGQGPEFLIYFQGTGAADDSGLPNDRFFAVRPEGSVSTLKIQRTERGDSAVYLCASSSGPTSGSYNEQFFGPGTRLTVL.